This TCR beta chain was identified during a study of blood T cell repertoires in COVID-19. Study-level background: Both acute and convalescent COVID-19 samples were obtained from the United States, Italy and Spain. Nucleic acid was either cDNA or gDNA, and it came from T cells, B-cell-depleted T cells, or PBMCs.

Per the authors' pipeline: Using reference gene primer amplification, nucleated cell counts were estimated. Sequencing was performed with immunoSEQ multiplex PCR; in TCRdb, only in-frame clones are kept and a portion is missing. The V and J calls and clone size were taken over from that table, and D and trimming were inferred from the DNA. Counted here are about half a million clones, 70% to 90% occurring once; the ten biggest clones make up approximately 3.4%. This CDR3 is built from 14 residues. Germline lookup yields CDR1 MDHEN and CDR2 SYDVKM. V trimming: 1 base; J trimming: 8 bases; junction bases outside the gene matches: 6.

The material sequenced was peripheral blood. This TCR derives from a human donor in a cohort sampled during active COVID-19. The chain combines TRBV28 with TRBJ1-2, with TRBD1 matching 8 bases. The CDR3 is CASSLSRTGSGYTF. The CDR3 DNA sequence: TGTGCCAGCAGTTTATCTCGGACAGGGAGCGGCTACACCTTC.